Following are 8 T cell receptor beta chains from one sample sequenced in a study of spatial heterogeneity in lung cancer. Findings and limits, study-wide: Tumoral mutation counts were tracked by counts of expanded intratumoral alpha and beta TCRs.

Time point noted: sample taken at primary tumor resection. TCRdb reprocessed the 5' RACE reads with MiXCR, giving one entry per CDR3 protein. The data show more than 15,000 distinct CDR3 sequences, 6.2% seen once. These receptors are not linked to any known antigen. The sample was lung tumor tissue, taken at surgery. The source is a male donor with early-stage non-small cell lung cancer.

This clonotype occurred many times. The library was built for alpha chains, so this beta chain is an off-target read and its size means little. The chain uses TRBV19 and TRBJ2-7; TRBD1 matches 7 bases. The CDR3 is 15 residues long. Germline assignment: CDR1 LNHDA and CDR2 SQIVND (reference sequence). V gave up 5 bases and J gave up 5 bases; unmatched junction bases: 12. CDR3 sequence reads: CASSPIQGPVDEQYF. In DNA form, the CDR3 reads TGTGCCAGTAGTCCTATACAGGGGCCTGTCGACGAGCAGTACTTC.

This clonotype is medium-sized in the sample. This beta chain is an off-target read within a library intended for alpha chains, so its frequency means little. The gene calls are TRBV6-5 and TRBJ2-1; TRBD2 aligns across 7 bases. Germline CDR1 is MNHEY and CDR2 is SVGAGI. V was pared by 5 bases and J by 4 bases, with 11 bases of the junction left unmatched. This CDR3 contains 16 residues. CDR3 sequence reads: CASSARDYPLYNEQFF. CDR3 DNA sequence: TGTGCCAGCAGTGCACGGGACTACCCTCTTTACAATGAGCAGTTCTTC.

This clonotype was observed many times. Because this beta chain is a stray read in a library intended to capture alpha chains, its abundance should not be given much weight. The J gene is TRBJ1-1, the V gene TRBV7-2; D remains unclear. Trimming stripped 11 bases from V and 5 bases from J, with 9 bases between. This CDR3 spans 10 amino acids. Germline values: CDR1 SGHTA, CDR2 FQGNSA. In nucleotides, the CDR3 is TGTGCCTCCAGTGGAACTGAAGCTTTCTTT. Its translation: CASSGTEAFF.

Ten or more counts support this clonotype. This beta chain turned up in a library designed for alpha chains; as an off-target read, its abundance says little. The J gene is TRBJ1-3, the V gene TRBV7-2; D call uncertain. The germline V and J ends were trimmed by 3 bases and 4 bases, with 13 bases remaining between them. Germline values: CDR1 SGHTA, CDR2 FQGNSA. CDR3 length: 15 amino acids. For the CDR3, the DNA is TGTGCCAGCAGCTTGGACTATACCTCCGGAAACACCATATATTTT. It encodes CASSLDYTSGNTIYF.

A few counts support this clonotype. With the library built for alpha chains, this beta chain is off target and its frequency is not meaningful. The J gene is TRBJ1-4, the V gene TRBV30; no clear D. The V gene lost 2 bases and the J gene lost 10 bases, with 20 bases spanning the gap. Germline assignment: CDR1 GTSNPN and CDR2 SVGIG (reference sequence). The CDR3 totals 15 residues. In DNA form, the CDR3 reads TGTGCCTGGAGTCGAAACTCCGCCAACCTCGGAAAACTGTTTTTT. Translated: CAWSRNSANLGKLFF.

In this sample, this clonotype turned up many times. This beta chain came through as a stray read in a library set up for alpha chains, and its size says little. This chain connects TRBV28 to TRBJ2-7; a weak D match, TRBD2 (5 bases). The V end was cut by 6 bases, the J end by 5 bases, with 20 bases between. Germline V gene lookup returns CDR1 MDHEN and CDR2 SYDVKM. The length of the CDR3 is 15 residues. The CDR3 region is CASSPAAGIIDEQYF. CDR3 sequence (DNA): TGTGCCAGCAGCCCCGCCGCCGGGATTATCGACGAGCAGTACTTC.

This clonotype was observed many times. This beta chain lies outside the target of a library built for alpha chains; its clone size means little. V usage is TRBV11-2 and J usage is TRBJ2-1, with 8 bases matching TRBD2. This CDR3 region has 15 residues. V was pared by 6 bases and J by 0 bases, with 4 bases of the junction left unmatched. Germline CDR1 and CDR2: SGHAT and FQNNGV. In DNA, the CDR3 is TGTGCCAGCAGAACCAGCGGGGGCTCCTACAATGAGCAGTTCTTC. Protein: CASRTSGGSYNEQFF.

A word on this clonotype: This beta chain is a stray read from a library made for alpha chains; its abundance is not meaningful. The chain couples TRBV7-9 to TRBJ2-3; 11 positions match TRBD2. The CDR3 totals 18 residues. V shed 1 base, J shed 2 bases, and the junction held 8 bases outside the gene matches. Germline values: CDR1 SEHNR, CDR2 FQNEAQ (reference sequence). The CDR3 sequence is CASSLEGRLAGNTDTQYF. The CDR3 DNA reads as TGTGCCAGCAGCTTAGAGGGGCGACTAGCGGGGAACACAGATACGCAGTATTTT. Drawing the rest from reference TRBV7-9 and TRBJ2-3, the complete variable domain is DTGVSQNPRHKITKRGQNVTFRCDPISEHNRLYWYRQTLGQGPEFLTYFQNEAQLEKSRLLSDRFSAERPKGSFSTLEIQRTEQGDSAMYLCASSLEGRLAGNTDTQYFGPGTRLTVL.